This record concerns one T cell receptor beta chain sequence. Per the original methods: Scientists estimated how many nucleated cells there were by amplifying reference gene primers. Only in-frame clones appear in the TCRdb table, and some are missing; sequencing was by immunoSEQ multiplex PCR. The D gene and trimming were derived from the DNA, and the V and J assignments and clone size from that table. Altogether 120,000 or so clones are present, roughly 80% being singletons, with the ten largest covering roughly 7.9%. The entry originates in a study of blood T cell repertoires in COVID-19. The CDR3 totals 14 residues. Per the germline V gene, CDR1 is SNHLY and CDR2 is FYNNEI. V dropped 7 bases and J dropped 3; count of bases not matched to a gene: 7.

The receptor's source is a human donor in a cohort sampled during active COVID-19. Sequenced: peripheral blood. This chain links TRBV2 with TRBJ2-5; 8 bases align to TRBD1. CDR3 nucleotides: TGTGCCAGCAAAGGGCACAGGGGGAAAGAGACCCAGTACTTC. Protein product: CASKGHRGKETQYF.